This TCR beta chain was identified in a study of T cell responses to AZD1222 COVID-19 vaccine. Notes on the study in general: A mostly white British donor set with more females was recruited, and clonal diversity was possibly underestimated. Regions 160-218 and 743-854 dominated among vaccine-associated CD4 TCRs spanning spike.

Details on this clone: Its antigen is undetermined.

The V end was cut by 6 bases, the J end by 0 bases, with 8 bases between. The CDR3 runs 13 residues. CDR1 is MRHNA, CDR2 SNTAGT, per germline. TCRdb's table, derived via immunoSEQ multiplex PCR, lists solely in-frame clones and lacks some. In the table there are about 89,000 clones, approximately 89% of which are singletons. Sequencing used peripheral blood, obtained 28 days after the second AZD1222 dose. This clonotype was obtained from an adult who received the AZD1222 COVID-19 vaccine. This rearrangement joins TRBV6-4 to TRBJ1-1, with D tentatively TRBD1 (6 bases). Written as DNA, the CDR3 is TGTGCCAGCAGGCAGGGGCTGAACACTGAAGCTTTCTTT. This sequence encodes CASRQGLNTEAFF.